This T cell receptor (beta chain) was captured by sequencing in a study of regulatory T cells in long-lasting Graves disease. Study in general: Newly diagnosed Graves' patients had under 3 months of antithyroid drugs.

Researchers made TCR beta libraries by using iRepertoire HTBI primers and running Arm-PCR on CDR3 regions. TCRdb re-analysed the multiplex PCR reads in MiXCR, keeping a single row per CDR3 protein. This table has around 360,000 distinct CDR3 sequences, about 17% appearing once. The time point here: newly diagnosed GD, antithyroid drugs for less than 3 months. Making the TCR library involved RNA that had been extracted from PBMCs. This CDR3 spans 16 amino acids. CDR1 is DFQATT and CDR2 is SNEGSKA in the germline V gene (reference sequence). Trimming removed 4 bases from V and 0 bases from J, with 16 bases in between. The same sample was also used in a study of T cells in Graves' hyperthyroidism and ophthalmopathy. As that report states: Graves' hyperthyroidism showing no ophthalmopathy progression within 18 months was considered stable. Clinical symptoms, serum thyroxine and TRAb, thyroid ultrasound and orbital computed tomography together formed the diagnostic basis. The HTBI set primed first-round TCR CDR3 RT-PCR.

The rearrangement links TRBV20-1 to TRBJ1-5; TRBD1 is a possible D gene (6 bases). Material: peripheral blood mononuclear cells (PBMCs), obtained at new diagnosis, from a patient treated with antithyroid drugs. The source of this sequence is a woman aged 18-29 years with Graves disease. CDR3 amino acids: CSAKERGLYSNQPQHF. The DNA for the CDR3 is TGCAGTGCTAAGGAAAGGGGGTTATATAGCAATCAGCCCCAGCATTTT.